Listed below are T cell receptor beta chains from one sample, sequenced in a study of monozygotic twins with inflammatory bowel disease. TCRdb re-called the 5' RACE reads, yielding one record per CDR3 amino acid sequence without DNA. The table lists some 210,000 distinct CDR3 sequences, with around 1.5% in the top ten. Sequencing used blood. The receptors here all came from a human donor with ulcerative colitis or Crohn's disease, or a healthy co-twin of an affected twin (not recorded which). CDR3s include the opening cysteine and the closing phenylalanine or tryptophan. Fields, in order: J gene, V gene, CDR3 protein.

TRBJ2-5 TRBV5-1 CASSPPTGLQETQYF
TRBJ2-3 TRBV5-1 CASSLEDTQYF
TRBJ2-3 TRBV5-1 CASSLGGNGDTQYF
TRBJ1-1 TRBV5-1 CASSLALGIGSTEAFF
TRBJ1-1 TRBV4-2 CASSHPPQLTEAFF
TRBJ2-1 TRBV29-1 CSVTYLANEQFF
TRBJ1-1 TRBV7-2 CASSLVLTGKAFF
TRBJ1-5 TRBV27 CPSSKWDSPNQPQHF
TRBJ2-4 TRBV20-1 CSARGWEASGGALAKNIQYF
TRBJ1-5 TRBV5-1 CASSLSGSSNQPQHF
TRBJ1-1 TRBV5-1 CASSFNRATEAFF
TRBJ2-7 TRBV11-1 CASSSRGLRDRGRIGQYF
TRBJ1-2 TRBV12-3/TRBV12-4 CASSLGTASLNYGYTF
TRBJ2-1 TRBV5-4 CASSLERYGGDEQFF
TRBJ2-5 TRBV9 CASSVVGTSGAETQYF
TRBJ2-7 TRBV2 CASSDPSGGAYEQYF
TRBJ1-1 TRBV29-1 CSVVAQGADTEAFF
TRBJ2-3 TRBV5-6 CASSLGRDYTDTQYF
TRBJ2-5 TRBV6-1 CASSLGTTGQETQYF
TRBJ2-2 TRBV5-1 CASSSLAAGNTGELFF
TRBJ2-3 TRBV5-1 CASSLFVSGETDTQYF
TRBJ2-1 TRBV10-3 CAISPRGAPSYNEQFF
TRBJ1-1 TRBV14 CASSHSPFRVRWDTEAFF
TRBJ1-2 TRBV7-2 CASSLVSVNYGYTF
TRBJ2-3 TRBV5-1 CASSFQLRTEADTQYF
TRBJ2-7 TRBV10-3 CAISTGTSYEQYF
TRBJ1-1 TRBV19 CASRLDAEAFF
TRBJ1-5 TRBV20-1 CSAIDSARNQPQHF
TRBJ2-2 TRBV3-1 CASSQDPRTSVGSGELFF
TRBJ1-2 TRBV12-3/TRBV12-4 CASSLIGFYGYTF
TRBJ2-7 TRBV5-1 CASSLGVVRQAYEQYF
TRBJ2-7 TRBV12-3/TRBV12-4 CASRDAGTVDEQYF
TRBJ2-3 TRBV7-3 CASSPGPTDTQYF
TRBJ2-2 TRBV5-1 CASSWNGVSGELFF
TRBJ2-7 TRBV12-3/TRBV12-4 CASASGYYEQYF
TRBJ1-2 TRBV9 CASSVYPRWDYGYTF
TRBJ2-1 TRBV19 CASRNGGDNEQFF
TRBJ2-3 TRBV5-1 CASSSTGTDTQYF
TRBJ1-5 TRBV18 CASSPTGEPQHF
TRBJ2-7 TRBV7-9 CASSSSGREQYF
TRBJ1-3 TRBV9 CASSVAGSGNTIYF
TRBJ1-2 TRBV27 CASSPLWTEGYGYTF
TRBJ2-7 TRBV7-2 CASSFKDGSYEQYF
TRBJ1-1 TRBV4-2 CASSQGHADTEAFF
TRBJ1-3 TRBV7-9 CASSPTAGFSGNTIYF
TRBJ1-6 TRBV2 CASSEMGQLATNSPLHF
TRBJ1-1 TRBV20-1 CSARDGQPMNTEAFF
TRBJ2-3 TRBV6-1 CASRGPSHTDTQYF
TRBJ2-2 TRBV3-1 CASSQQSIGELFF
TRBJ2-5 TRBV7-2 CASSLVPGLGETQYF